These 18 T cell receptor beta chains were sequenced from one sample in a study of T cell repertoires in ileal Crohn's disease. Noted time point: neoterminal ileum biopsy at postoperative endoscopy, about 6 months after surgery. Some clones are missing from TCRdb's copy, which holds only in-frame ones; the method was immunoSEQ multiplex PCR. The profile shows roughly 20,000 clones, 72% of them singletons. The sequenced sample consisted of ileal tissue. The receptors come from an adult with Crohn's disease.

The CDR3 DNA is TGTGCCAGTAGTATTAGAGGGGGCTATGAAAAACTGTTTTTT. Encoded protein: CASSIRGGYEKLFF. This chain links TRBV19 with TRBJ1-4; 7 bases align to TRBD1. This CDR3 region has 14 residues. The germline CDR1 and CDR2 sequences are LNHDA and SQIVND (reference sequence). The V and J ends lost 3 bases and 6 bases, in that order; junction bases with no gene match: 4.

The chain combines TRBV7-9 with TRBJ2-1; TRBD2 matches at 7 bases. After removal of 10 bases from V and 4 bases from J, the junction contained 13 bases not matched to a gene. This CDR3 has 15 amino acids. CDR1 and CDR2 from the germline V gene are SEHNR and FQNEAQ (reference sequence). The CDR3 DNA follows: TGTGCCACCTCCCCTCCGCGGGGGACGTACAATGAGCAGTTCTTC. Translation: CATSPPRGTYNEQFF.

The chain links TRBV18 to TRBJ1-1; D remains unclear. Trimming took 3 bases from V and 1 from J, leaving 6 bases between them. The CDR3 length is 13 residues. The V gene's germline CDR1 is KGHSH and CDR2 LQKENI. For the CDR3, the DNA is TGTGCCAGCTCACCTATGAGGAACACTGAAGCTTTCTTT. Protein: CASSPMRNTEAFF.

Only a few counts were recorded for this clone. Here the CDR3 DNA reads TGCGCCAGCAGCACCATTCGGTGGGGCGTGGGGAATGAGCAGTTCTTC. It codes for CASSTIRWGVGNEQFF. V and J are TRBV5-1 and TRBJ2-1; maybe TRBD1 (5 bases). In germline, CDR1 is SGHRS, CDR2 YFSETQ. CDR3 length: 16 amino acids. V shed 4 bases and J shed 7 bases, with 21 bases lying between them.

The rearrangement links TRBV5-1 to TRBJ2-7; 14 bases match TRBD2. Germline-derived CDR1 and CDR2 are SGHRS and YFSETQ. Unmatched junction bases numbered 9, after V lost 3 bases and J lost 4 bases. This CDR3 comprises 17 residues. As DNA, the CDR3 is TGCGCCAGCAGCTGGACTGGGACTAGCGGGAGAGGGTACGAGCAGTACTTC. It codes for CASSWTGTSGRGYEQYF.

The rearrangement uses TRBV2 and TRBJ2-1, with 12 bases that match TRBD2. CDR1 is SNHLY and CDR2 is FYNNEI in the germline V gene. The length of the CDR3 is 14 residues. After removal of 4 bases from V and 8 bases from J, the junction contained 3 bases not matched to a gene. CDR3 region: CASSGTSGVHEQFF. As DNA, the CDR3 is TGTGCCAGCAGTGGGACTAGCGGGGTTCATGAGCAGTTCTTC.

The CDR3 loop is CASSILANYGYTF. The CDR3 DNA reads TGTGCCAGTAGTATATTAGCTAACTATGGCTACACCTTC. This chain uses TRBV19 with TRBJ1-2; no definite D call. This CDR3 has 13 residues. Germline CDR1 and CDR2: LNHDA and SQIVND (reference sequence). Trimming cost V 2 bases and J 0 bases, with 4 bases left between them.

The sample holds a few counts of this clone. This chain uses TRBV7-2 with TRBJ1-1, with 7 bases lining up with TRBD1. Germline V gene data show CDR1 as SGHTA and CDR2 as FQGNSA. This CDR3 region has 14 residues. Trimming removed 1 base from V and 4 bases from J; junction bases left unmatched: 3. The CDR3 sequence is CASSLVEGATEAFF. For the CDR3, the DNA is TGTGCCAGCAGCTTAGTGGAGGGGGCCACTGAAGCTTTCTTT.

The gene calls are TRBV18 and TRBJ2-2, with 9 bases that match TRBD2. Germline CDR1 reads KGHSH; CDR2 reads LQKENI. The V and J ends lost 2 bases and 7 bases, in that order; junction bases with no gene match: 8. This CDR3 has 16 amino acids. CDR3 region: CASSPEAGGSVGELFF. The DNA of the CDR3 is TGTGCCAGCTCACCAGAAGCGGGGGGCTCCGTCGGGGAGCTGTTTTTT.

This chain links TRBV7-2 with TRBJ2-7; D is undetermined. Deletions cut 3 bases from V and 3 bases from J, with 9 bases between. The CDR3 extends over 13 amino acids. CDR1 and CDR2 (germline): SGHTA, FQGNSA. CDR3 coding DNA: TGTGCCAGCAGCTTTCGACTGAACTACGAGCAGTACTTC. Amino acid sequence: CASSFRLNYEQYF.

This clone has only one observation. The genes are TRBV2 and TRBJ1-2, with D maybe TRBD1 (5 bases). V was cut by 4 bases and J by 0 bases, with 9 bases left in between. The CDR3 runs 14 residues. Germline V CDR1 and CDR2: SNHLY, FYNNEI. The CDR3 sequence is CASSVDRTNYGYTF. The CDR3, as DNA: TGTGCCAGCAGTGTTGACAGAACTAACTATGGCTACACCTTC.

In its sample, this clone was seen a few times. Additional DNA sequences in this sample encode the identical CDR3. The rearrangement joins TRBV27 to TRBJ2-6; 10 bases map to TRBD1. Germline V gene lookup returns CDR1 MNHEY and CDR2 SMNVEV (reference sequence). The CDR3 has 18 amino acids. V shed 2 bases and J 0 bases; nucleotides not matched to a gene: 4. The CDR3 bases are TGTGCCAGCAGTTTACGGACAGGGGGAGGCTCTGGGGCCAACGTCCTGACTTTC. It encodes CASSLRTGGGSGANVLTF.

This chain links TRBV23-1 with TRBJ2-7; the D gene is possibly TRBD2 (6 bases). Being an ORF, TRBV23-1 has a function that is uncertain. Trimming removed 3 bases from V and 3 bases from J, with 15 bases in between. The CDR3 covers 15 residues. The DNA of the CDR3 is TGCGCCAGCAGTCAGGGTGGGGGGTTGGACTACGAGCAGTACTTC. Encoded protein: CASSQGGGLDYEQYF.

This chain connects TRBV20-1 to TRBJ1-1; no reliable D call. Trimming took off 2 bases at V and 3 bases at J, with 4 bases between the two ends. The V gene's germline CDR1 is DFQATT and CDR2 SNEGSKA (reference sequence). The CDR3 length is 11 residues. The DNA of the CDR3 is TGCAGTGCTAGACCTTACACTGAAGCTTTCTTT. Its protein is CSARPYTEAFF.

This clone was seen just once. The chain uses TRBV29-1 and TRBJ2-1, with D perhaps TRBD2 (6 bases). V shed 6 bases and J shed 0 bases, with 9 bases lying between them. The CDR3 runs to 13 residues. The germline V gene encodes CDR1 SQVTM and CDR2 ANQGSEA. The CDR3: CSVDGSSYNEQFF. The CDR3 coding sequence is TGCAGCGTCGACGGGAGCTCCTACAATGAGCAGTTCTTC.

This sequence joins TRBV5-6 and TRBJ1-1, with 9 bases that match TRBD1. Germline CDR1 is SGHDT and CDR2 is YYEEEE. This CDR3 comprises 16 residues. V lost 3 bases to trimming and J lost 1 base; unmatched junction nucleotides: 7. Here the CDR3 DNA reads TGTGCCAGCAGCTCCGGGACAGGGAGGGCGAACACTGAAGCTTTCTTT. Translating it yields CASSSGTGRANTEAFF.

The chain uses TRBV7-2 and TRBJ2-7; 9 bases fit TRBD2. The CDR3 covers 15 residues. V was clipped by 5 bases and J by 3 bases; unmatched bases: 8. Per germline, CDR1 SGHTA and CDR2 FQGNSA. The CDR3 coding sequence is TGTGCCAGCAGCACCTATAGCGGGAGCTTCTACGAGCAGTACTTC. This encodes CASSTYSGSFYEQYF.

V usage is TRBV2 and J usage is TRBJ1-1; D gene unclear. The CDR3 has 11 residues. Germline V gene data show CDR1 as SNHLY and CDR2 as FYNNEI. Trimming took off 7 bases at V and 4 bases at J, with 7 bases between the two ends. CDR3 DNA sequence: TGTGCCAGCAAAGCGACCACTGAAGCTTTCTTT. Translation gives CASKATTEAFF.